The clone carrying this TCR beta chain was detected only once. TCRdb's table, derived via immunoSEQ multiplex PCR, lists solely in-frame clones and lacks some. The sample consists of about 1,500,000 clones, roughly 96% of them appearing once. This sample is drawn from a study of shared clonotypes between healthy human individuals. V was shortened by 4 bases and J by 2 bases, with 10 bases between the two germline ends. The germline CDR1 and CDR2 sequences are SGHRS and YFSETQ. CDR3 size: 13 residues. The chain couples TRBV5-1 to TRBJ2-7; no firm D call. The receptor's source is a man aged 25 to 40 in good health. Sequencing input: naive CD4+ T cells sorted from blood. This sample's subset: CD45RA+ positively selected. CDR3 coding DNA: TGCGCCAGCAGCGTAATTGACGCCTACGAGCAGTACTTC. This translates into CASSVIDAYEQYF.